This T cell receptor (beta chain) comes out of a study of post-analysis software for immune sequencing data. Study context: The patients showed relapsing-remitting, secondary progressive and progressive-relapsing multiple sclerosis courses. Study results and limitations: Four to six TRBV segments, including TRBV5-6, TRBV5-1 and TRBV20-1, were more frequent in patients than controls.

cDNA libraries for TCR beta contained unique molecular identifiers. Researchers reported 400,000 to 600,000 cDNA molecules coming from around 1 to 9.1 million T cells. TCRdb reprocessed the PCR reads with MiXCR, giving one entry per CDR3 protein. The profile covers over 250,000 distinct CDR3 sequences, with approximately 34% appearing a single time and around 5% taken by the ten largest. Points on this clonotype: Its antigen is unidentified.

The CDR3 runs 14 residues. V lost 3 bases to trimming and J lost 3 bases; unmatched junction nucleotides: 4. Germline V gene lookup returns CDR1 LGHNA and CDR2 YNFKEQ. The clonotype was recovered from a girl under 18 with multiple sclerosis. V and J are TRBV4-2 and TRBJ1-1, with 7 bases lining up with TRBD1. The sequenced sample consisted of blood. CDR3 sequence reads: CASSQAGGDTEAFF. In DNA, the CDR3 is TGTGCCAGCAGCCAGGCAGGGGGTGACACTGAAGCTTTCTTT.